A single sample gave rise to the 3 T cell receptor beta chains below, sequenced in a study of T cells after somatic rescue of genetic block. Clones were read by immunoSEQ multiplex PCR, and TCRdb kept only the in-frame ones, dropping some. The profile shows tens of thousands of clones, about 90% of them singletons. The sequenced sample was peripheral blood mononuclear cells (PBMCs). The receptor source for this set is a man in his forties or fifties.

The chain carries TRBV5-1 and TRBJ1-2; tentative D call: TRBD1 (5 bases). Germline lookup yields CDR1 SGHRS and CDR2 YFSETQ. The V gene lost 0 bases and the J gene lost 8 bases, with 14 bases spanning the gap. The CDR3 spans 14 residues. CDR3 region: CASSLVGGIRGYTF. CDR3 DNA sequence: TGCGCCAGCAGCTTGGTCGGGGGGATTCGAGGCTACACCTTC.

The table lists this clone with a count of one. The CDR3 DNA is TGTGCCAGCAGCTTACCCCCGACAGGGGGAGAGACCCAGTACTTC. As protein: CASSLPPTGGETQYF. The chain uses TRBV5-5 and TRBJ2-5; 9 bases line up with TRBD1. Germline values: CDR1 SGHKS, CDR2 YYEKEE (reference sequence). Germline trimming cut 2 bases from V and 4 bases from J; bases unmatched to any gene: 6. The CDR3 extends over 15 amino acids.

V and J are TRBV13 and TRBJ1-2; D call uncertain. Trimming cost V 7 bases and J 6 bases, with 21 bases left between them. Germline values: CDR1 PRHDT, CDR2 FYEKMQ (reference sequence). The CDR3 is 15 amino acids. CDR3 protein: CASNEDLAPADGYTF. For the CDR3, the DNA is TGTGCCAGCAACGAGGACCTGGCCCCCGCGGATGGCTACACCTTC.